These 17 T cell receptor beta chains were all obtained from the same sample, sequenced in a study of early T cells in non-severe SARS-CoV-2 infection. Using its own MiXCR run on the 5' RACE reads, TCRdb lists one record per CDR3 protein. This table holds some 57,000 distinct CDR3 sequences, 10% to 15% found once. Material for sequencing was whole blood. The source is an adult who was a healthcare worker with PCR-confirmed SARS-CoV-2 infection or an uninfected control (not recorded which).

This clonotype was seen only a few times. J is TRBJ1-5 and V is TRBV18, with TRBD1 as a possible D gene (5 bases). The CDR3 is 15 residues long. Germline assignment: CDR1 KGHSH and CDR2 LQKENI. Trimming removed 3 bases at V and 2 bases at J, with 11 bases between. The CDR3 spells CASSPQGGGNQPQHF. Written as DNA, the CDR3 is TGTGCCAGCTCACCCCAGGGTGGAGGCAATCAGCCCCAGCATTTT. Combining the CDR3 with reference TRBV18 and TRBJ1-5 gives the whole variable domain NAGVMQNPRHLVRRRGQEARLRCSPMKGHSHVYWYRQLPEEGLKFMVYLQKENIIDESGMPKERFSAEFPKEGPSILRIQQVVRGDSAAYFCASSPQGGGNQPQHFGDGTRLSIL.

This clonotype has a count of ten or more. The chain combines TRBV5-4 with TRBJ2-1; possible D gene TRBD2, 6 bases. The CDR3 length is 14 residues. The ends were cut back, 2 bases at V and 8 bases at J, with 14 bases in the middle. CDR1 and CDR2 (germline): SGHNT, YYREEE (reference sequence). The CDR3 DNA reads TGTGCCAGCAGCTTATGGACTACGTCATATGAGCAGTTCTTC. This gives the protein CASSLWTTSYEQFF.

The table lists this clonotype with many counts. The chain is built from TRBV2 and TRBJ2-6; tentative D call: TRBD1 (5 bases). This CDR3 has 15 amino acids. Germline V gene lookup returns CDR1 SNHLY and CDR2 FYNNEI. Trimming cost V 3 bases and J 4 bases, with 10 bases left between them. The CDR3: CASSDWGEGANVLTF. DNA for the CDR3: TGTGCCAGCAGTGATTGGGGCGAAGGGGCCAACGTCCTGACTTTC.

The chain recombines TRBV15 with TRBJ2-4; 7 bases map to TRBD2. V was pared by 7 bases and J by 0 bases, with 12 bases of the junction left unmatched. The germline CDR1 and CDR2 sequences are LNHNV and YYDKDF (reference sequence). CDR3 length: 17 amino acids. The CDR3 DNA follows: TGTGCCACCACGCGGGACTACAAACAGTTAGCCAAAAACATTCAGTACTTC. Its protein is CATTRDYKQLAKNIQYF.

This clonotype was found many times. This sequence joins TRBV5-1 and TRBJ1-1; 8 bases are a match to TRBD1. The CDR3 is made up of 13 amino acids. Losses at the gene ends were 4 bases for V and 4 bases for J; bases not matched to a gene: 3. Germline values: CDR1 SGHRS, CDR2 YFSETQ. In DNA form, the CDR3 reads TGCGCCAGCAGCACAGGACAGGGCACTGAAGCTTTCTTT. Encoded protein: CASSTGQGTEAFF.

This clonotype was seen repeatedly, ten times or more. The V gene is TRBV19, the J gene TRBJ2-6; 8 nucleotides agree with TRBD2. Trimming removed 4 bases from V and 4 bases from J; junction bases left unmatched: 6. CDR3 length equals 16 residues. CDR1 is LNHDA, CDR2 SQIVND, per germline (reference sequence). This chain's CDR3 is CASSKAGGAGANVLTF. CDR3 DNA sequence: TGTGCCAGTAGTAAGGCGGGGGGAGCCGGGGCCAACGTCCTGACTTTC.

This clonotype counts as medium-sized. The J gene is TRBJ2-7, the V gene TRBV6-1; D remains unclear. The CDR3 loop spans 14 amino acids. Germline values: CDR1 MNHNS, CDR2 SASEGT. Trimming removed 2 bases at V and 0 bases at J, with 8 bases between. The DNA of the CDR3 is TGTGCCAGCAGTGAAACCCTAAACTCCTACGAGCAGTACTTC. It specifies CASSETLNSYEQYF.

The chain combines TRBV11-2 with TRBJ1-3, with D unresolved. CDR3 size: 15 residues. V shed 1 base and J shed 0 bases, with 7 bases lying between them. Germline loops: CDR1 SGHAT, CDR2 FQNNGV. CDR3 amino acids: CASSLVGSSGNTIYF. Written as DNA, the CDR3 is TGTGCCAGCAGCTTAGTCGGTAGCTCTGGAAACACCATATATTTT.

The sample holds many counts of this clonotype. CDR3 sequence (DNA): TGTGCCAGCAGCATAACTCCCCCCGACAGGCACTATGGCTACACCTTC. It yields the protein CASSITPPDRHYGYTF. The chain employs TRBV7-2 and TRBJ1-2, with D perhaps matching TRBD1 (6 bases). The length of the CDR3 is 16 residues. Germline V CDR1 and CDR2: SGHTA, FQGNSA. V shed 5 bases and J shed 3 bases, with 19 bases lying between them.

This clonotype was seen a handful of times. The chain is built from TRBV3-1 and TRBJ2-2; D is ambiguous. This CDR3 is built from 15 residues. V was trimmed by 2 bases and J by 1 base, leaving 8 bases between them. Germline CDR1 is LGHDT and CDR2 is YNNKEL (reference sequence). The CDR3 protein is CASSQSLRNTGELFF. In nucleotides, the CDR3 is TGTGCCAGCAGCCAAAGTTTACGGAACACCGGGGAGCTGTTTTTT.

CDR3 coding DNA: TGTGCCAGCAGAGCCGTACAGGGGGCGCGCCACGAGCAGTACTTC. Residues: CASRAVQGARHEQYF. This rearrangement joins TRBV7-2 to TRBJ2-7, with 9 bases aligning to TRBD1. Germline-derived CDR1 and CDR2 are SGHTA and FQGNSA. The CDR3 loop spans 15 amino acids. V was clipped by 6 bases and J by 5 bases; unmatched bases: 11.

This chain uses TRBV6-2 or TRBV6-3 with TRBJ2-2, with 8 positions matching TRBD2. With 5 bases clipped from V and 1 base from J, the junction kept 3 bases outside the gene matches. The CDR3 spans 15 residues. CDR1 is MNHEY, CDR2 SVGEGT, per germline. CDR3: CASSRTSRNTGELFF. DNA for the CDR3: TGTGCCAGCAGTAGGACTAGCAGGAACACCGGGGAGCTGTTTTTT.

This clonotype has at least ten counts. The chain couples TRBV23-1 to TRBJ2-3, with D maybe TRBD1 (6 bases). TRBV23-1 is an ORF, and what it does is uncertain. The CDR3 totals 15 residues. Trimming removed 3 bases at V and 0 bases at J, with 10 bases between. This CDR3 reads CASSQAGASTDTQYF. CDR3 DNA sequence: TGCGCCAGCAGTCAGGCAGGGGCTAGCACAGATACGCAGTATTTT.

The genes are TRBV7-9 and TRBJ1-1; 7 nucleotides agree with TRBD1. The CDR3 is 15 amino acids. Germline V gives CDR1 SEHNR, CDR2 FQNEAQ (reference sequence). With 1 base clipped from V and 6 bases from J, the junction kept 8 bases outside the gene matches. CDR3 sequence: CASSLGETGIAEAFF. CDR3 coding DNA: TGTGCCAGCAGCTTAGGGGAGACAGGGATCGCTGAAGCTTTCTTT.

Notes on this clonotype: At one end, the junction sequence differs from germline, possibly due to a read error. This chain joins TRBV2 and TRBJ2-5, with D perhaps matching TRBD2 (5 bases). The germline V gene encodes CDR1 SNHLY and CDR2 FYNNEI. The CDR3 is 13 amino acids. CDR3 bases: TGTACCAGCAGGACCGGGAACCAAGAGACCCAGTACTTC. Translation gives CTSRTGNQETQYF.

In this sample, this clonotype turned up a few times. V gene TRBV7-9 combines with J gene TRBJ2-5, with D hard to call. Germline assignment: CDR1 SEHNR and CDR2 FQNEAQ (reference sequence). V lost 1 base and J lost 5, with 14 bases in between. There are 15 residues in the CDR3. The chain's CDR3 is CASSLDLITSETQYF. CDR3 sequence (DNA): TGTGCCAGCAGCTTAGATCTCATCACTTCGGAGACCCAGTACTTC.

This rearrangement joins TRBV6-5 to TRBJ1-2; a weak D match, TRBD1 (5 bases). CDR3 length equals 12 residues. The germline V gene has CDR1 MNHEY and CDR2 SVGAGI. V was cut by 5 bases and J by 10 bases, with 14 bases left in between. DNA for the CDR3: TGTGCCAGCAGTAAACCGGGACCTATCTACACCTTC. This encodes CASSKPGPIYTF.